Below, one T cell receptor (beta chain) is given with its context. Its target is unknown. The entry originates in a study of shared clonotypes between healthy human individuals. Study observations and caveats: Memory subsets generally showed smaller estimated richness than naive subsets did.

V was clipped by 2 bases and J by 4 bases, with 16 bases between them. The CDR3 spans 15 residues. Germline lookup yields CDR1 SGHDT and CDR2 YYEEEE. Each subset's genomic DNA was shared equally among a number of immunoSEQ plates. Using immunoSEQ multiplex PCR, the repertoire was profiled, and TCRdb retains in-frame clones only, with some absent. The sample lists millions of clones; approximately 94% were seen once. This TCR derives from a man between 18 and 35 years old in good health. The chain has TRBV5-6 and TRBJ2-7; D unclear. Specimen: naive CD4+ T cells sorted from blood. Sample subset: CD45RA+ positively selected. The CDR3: CASSFLRATGYEQYF. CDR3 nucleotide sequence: TGTGCCAGCAGCTTTCTCCGGGCCACCGGGTACGAGCAGTACTTC.